These 12 T cell receptor beta chains came from one sample sequenced in a study of T-cell reconstitution after alpha-beta-depleted transplantation in children. TCRbeta library preparation incorporated unique molecular identifiers. MiXCR was run by TCRdb on the PCR reads, yielding one entry per CDR3 protein. This table has 450,000 to 600,000 distinct CDR3 sequences, over 9.5% appearing once. The source was PBMCs, collected before TCRalphabeta/CD19-depleted stem cell transplant. These receptors originate from a child aged 2-15 years with inherited bone marrow failure, due to receive a stem cell transplant.

The table lists this clonotype with many counts. The V gene is TRBV6-5, the J gene TRBJ2-1; TRBD2 matches at 9 bases. V lost 4 bases and J lost 4; bases outside the gene matches: 11. The CDR3 sequence is 17 residues long. CDR1 and CDR2 from the germline V gene are MNHEY and SVGAGI. CDR3 bases: TGTGCCAGCAGTTCCCTAGCGGGGAGGGCCTTTTACAATGAGCAGTTCTTC. Translating gives CASSSLAGRAFYNEQFF.

This clonotype showed up many times. The chain employs TRBV27 and TRBJ1-1; D uncertain. The CDR3 sequence is 13 residues long. The V end lost 5 bases, the J end lost 0 bases, and 7 bases lay between the germline ends. The V gene's germline CDR1 is MNHEY and CDR2 SMNVEV (reference sequence). DNA for the CDR3: TGTGCCAGCAGTGACCGATTGAACACTGAAGCTTTCTTT. Amino acid sequence: CASSDRLNTEAFF.

This clonotype was counted ten times or more. The V gene is TRBV29-1, the J gene TRBJ2-7; D possibly corresponds to TRBD1 (5 bases). The CDR3 is made up of 12 amino acids. Germline V lookup: CDR1 SQVTM, CDR2 ANQGSEA. V lost 3 bases, J lost 3 bases, and 9 bases lay in between. In DNA form, the CDR3 reads TGCAGCGTTGACGGAGACAGCTACGAGCAGTACTTC. This encodes CSVDGDSYEQYF.

This clonotype was seen a handful of times. The rearrangement links TRBV20-1 to TRBJ1-3; 9 bases are a match to TRBD1. The V gene end was trimmed by 1 base and the J gene end by 7 bases; junction bases not matched to a gene: 5. The V gene's germline CDR1 is DFQATT and CDR2 SNEGSKA (reference sequence). The CDR3 is 14 amino acids. CDR3 sequence: CSARGQGVKNTIYF. As DNA, the CDR3 is TGCAGTGCTAGAGGACAGGGGGTTAAGAACACCATATATTTT.

This clonotype was recorded at least ten times. The V call is TRBV5-1, the J call TRBJ2-7; 7 bases map to TRBD1. Germline trimming cut 1 base from V and 2 bases from J; bases unmatched to any gene: 6. There are 15 residues in the CDR3. CDR1 and CDR2 (germline): SGHRS, YFSETQ. This chain's CDR3 is CASSLSGTVTYEQYF. For the CDR3, the DNA is TGCGCCAGCAGCTTGTCCGGGACAGTCACCTACGAGCAGTACTTC.

This clonotype has ten or more counts. The rearrangement uses TRBV27 and TRBJ1-2, with D hard to call. V lost 1 base to trimming and J lost 2 bases, with 11 bases between them. CDR3 length: 15 amino acids. The germline CDR1 and CDR2 sequences are MNHEY and SMNVEV (reference sequence). The CDR3: CASSLFATLNYGYTF. The CDR3 nucleotides are TGTGCCAGCAGTTTATTTGCGACTCTCAACTATGGCTACACCTTC.

This clonotype was detected many times. The chain recombines TRBV7-9 with TRBJ2-7; D unresolved. The CDR3 is 12 amino acids. Trimming cost V 5 bases and J 5 bases, with 10 bases left between them. The V gene's germline CDR1 is SEHNR and CDR2 FQNEAQ (reference sequence). CDR3 region: CASSTRSDEQYF. The CDR3 DNA reads TGTGCCAGCAGCACCCGGTCTGACGAGCAGTACTTC. Filled out from reference TRBV7-9 and TRBJ2-7, the complete variable domain reads DTGVSQNPRHKITKRGQNVTFRCDPISEHNRLYWYRQTLGQGPEFLTYFQNEAQLEKSRLLSDRFSAERPKGSFSTLEIQRTEQGDSAMYLCASSTRSDEQYFGPGTRLTVT.

In this sample, this clonotype turned up many times. The J gene is TRBJ2-2, the V gene TRBV4-3; the match to TRBD2 covers 9 bases. The germline V gene encodes CDR1 LGHNA and CDR2 YSLEER. J gave up 7 bases and V 7 bases, and 16 bases lay outside the gene matches. The CDR3 consists of 17 residues. The CDR3 sequence: CASTPSPGLARGGELFF. The CDR3 region has the DNA TGCGCCAGCACGCCCTCACCGGGACTAGCTCGAGGCGGGGAGCTGTTTTTT.

At least ten counts were recorded for this clonotype. The CDR3 sequence: CASSLARGGRAHEQYF. In DNA, the CDR3 is TGTGCCAGCAGCTTAGCCAGAGGCGGGAGGGCCCACGAGCAGTACTTC. This chain connects TRBV7-9 to TRBJ2-7, with 9 positions matching TRBD2. This CDR3 is 16 amino acids long. Unmatched junction bases numbered 8, after V lost 0 bases and J lost 5 bases. Germline V gene data show CDR1 as SEHNR and CDR2 as FQNEAQ (reference sequence).

This clonotype was found many times. This chain joins TRBV5-1 and TRBJ2-1; 13 positions match TRBD2. The CDR3 has 12 residues. With 6 bases clipped from V and 15 bases from J, the junction kept 6 bases outside the gene matches. Germline V lookup: CDR1 SGHRS, CDR2 YFSETQ. CDR3 DNA sequence: TGCGCCAGCAAACTAGCGGGAGGGCCAGGGTTCTTC. This translates into CASKLAGGPGFF.

This clonotype was seen ten or more times. V and J are TRBV12-3 or TRBV12-4 and TRBJ2-2; 10 bases map to TRBD1. The CDR3 is made up of 15 amino acids. Trimming took 8 bases from V and 6 from J; bases not matched to a gene: 9. In DNA, the CDR3 is TGTGCCAGCGCCTCCCGGGACAGGGGTCCCGGGGAGCTGTTTTTT. Protein product: CASASRDRGPGELFF.

J is TRBJ1-5 and V is TRBV7-2; the D gene is possibly TRBD1 (6 bases). The V end lost 1 base, the J end lost 7 bases, and 14 bases lay between the germline ends. The CDR3 consists of 15 residues. Germline V CDR1 and CDR2: SGHTA, FQGNSA. CDR3 region: CASSLDLGGHQPQHF. In DNA form, the CDR3 reads TGTGCCAGCAGCTTAGATCTTGGGGGACACCAGCCCCAGCATTTT.